The clone carrying this T cell receptor (beta chain) turned up a few times. Its antigen is as yet unknown. This entry is derived from a study of identical twins. Trimming cost V 3 bases and J 3 bases; bases outside gene matches: 3. The CDR3 loop spans 15 amino acids. Germline V lookup: CDR1 MNHEY, CDR2 SMNVEV (reference sequence). Whole-study findings and limits: Monozygotic twins shared more out-of-frame TCR alpha than recombination models predicted.

MiXCR was run by TCRdb on the 5' RACE reads, yielding one entry per CDR3 protein. The sample shows roughly 220,000 distinct CDR3 sequences, approximately 5.9% of them seen only once. The same data also contributed to another study, on T cells expressing NK-cell markers. From that report: It was from sorted CD3+CD56+NKG2C+, CD3+CD56+NKG2C- and CD3+CD56-NKG2C+ T cells that TCR beta repertoires came. Seven HCMV-seropositive donors and one seronegative donor made up the eight sequenced donors. For a few donors, these clonotypes were likewise the leading ones in the CD3+CD56-NKG2C+ fraction.

What was sequenced was CD8+ T cells sorted from blood. This receptor was identified in a woman aged 18-30 years in good health. The chain combines TRBV27 with TRBJ2-7; the match to TRBD2 covers 12 bases. DNA for the CDR3: TGTGCCAGCAGTTTGACTAGCGGGGGATACTACGAGCAGTACTTC. Its translation: CASSLTSGGYYEQYF.